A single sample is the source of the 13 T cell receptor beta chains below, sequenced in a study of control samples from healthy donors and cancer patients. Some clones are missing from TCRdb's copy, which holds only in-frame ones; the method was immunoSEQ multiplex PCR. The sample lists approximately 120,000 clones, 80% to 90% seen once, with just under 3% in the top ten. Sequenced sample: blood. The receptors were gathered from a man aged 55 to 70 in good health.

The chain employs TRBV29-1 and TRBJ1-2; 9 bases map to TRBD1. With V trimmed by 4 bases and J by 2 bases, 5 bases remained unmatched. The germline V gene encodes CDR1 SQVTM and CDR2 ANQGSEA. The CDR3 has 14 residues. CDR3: CSVADRGKNYGYTF. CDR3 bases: TGCAGCGTTGCCGACAGGGGGAAAAACTATGGCTACACCTTC. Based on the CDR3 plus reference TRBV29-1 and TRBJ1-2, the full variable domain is SAVISQKPSRDICQRGTSLTIQCQVDSQVTMMFWYRQQPGQSLTLIATANQGSEATYESGFVIDKFPISRPNLTFSTLTVSNMSPEDSSIYLCSVADRGKNYGYTFGSGTRLTVV.

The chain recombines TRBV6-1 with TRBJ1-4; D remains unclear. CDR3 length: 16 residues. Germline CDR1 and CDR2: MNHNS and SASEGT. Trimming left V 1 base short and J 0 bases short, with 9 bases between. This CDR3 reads CASSEGTLATNEKLFF. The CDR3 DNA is TGTGCCAGCAGTGAAGGGACTCTAGCAACTAATGAAAAACTGTTTTTT.

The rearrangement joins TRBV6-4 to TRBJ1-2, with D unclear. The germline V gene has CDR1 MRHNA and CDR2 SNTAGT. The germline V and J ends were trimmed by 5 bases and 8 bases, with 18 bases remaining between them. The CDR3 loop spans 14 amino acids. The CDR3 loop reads CASSREAHDTGYTF. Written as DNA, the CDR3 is TGTGCCAGCAGTCGAGAGGCCCATGATACCGGCTACACCTTC.

The CDR3 sequence: CASSLLQGSGTQYF. As DNA, the CDR3 is TGTGCCAGCAGTTTACTACAGGGCTCAGGTACGCAGTATTTT. The chain couples TRBV28 to TRBJ2-3; TRBD1 is a possible D gene (6 bases). Germline-derived CDR1 and CDR2 are MDHEN and SYDVKM. V was pared by 2 bases and J by 8 bases, with 14 bases between. The CDR3 covers 14 residues. The whole variable domain, filled in from reference TRBV28 and TRBJ2-3, reads DVKVTQSSRYLVKRTGEKVFLECVQDMDHENMFWYRQDPGLGLRLIYFSYDVKMKEKGDIPEGYSVSREKKERFSLILESASTNQTSMYLCASSLLQGSGTQYFGPGTRLTVL.

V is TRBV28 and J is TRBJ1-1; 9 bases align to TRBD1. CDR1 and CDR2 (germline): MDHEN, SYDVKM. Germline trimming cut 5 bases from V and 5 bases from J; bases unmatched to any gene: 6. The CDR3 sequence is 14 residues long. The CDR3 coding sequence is TGTGCCAGCAGTCACAGGGGGCATGGAACTGAAGCTTTCTTT. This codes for CASSHRGHGTEAFF.

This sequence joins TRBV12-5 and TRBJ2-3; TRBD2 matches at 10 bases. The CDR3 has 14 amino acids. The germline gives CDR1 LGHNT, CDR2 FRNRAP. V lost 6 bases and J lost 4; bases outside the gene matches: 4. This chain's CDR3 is CASGTSGAADTQYF. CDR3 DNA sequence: TGTGCTAGTGGCACTAGCGGGGCCGCAGATACGCAGTATTTT.

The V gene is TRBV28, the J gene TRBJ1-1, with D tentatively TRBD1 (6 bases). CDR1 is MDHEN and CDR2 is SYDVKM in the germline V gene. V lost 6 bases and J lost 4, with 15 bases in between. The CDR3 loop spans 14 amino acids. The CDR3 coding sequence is TGTGCCAGCAGCCTTTCGGAGGGGGGCACTGAAGCTTTCTTT. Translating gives CASSLSEGGTEAFF.

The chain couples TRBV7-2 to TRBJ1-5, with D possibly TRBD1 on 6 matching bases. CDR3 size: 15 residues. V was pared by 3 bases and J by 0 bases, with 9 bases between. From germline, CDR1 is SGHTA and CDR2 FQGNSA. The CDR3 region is CASSLNRVSNQPQHF. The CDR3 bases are TGTGCCAGCAGCTTGAACAGGGTTAGCAATCAGCCCCAGCATTTT. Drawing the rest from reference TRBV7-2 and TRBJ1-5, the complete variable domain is GAGVSQSPSNKVTEKGKDVELRCDPISGHTALYWYRQSLGQGLEFLIYFQGNSAPDKSGLPSDRFSAERTGGSVSTLTIQRTQQEDSAVYLCASSLNRVSNQPQHFGDGTRLSIL.

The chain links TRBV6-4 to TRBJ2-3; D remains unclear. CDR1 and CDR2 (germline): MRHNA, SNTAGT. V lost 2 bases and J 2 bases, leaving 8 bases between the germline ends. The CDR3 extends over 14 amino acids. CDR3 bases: TGTGCCAGCAGTGACCCCGGTTCCACAGATACGCAGTATTTT. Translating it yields CASSDPGSTDTQYF.

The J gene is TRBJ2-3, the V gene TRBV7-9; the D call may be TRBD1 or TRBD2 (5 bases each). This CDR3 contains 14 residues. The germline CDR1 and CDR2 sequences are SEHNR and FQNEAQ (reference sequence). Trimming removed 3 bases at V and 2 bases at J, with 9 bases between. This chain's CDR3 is CASSFGTSTDTQYF. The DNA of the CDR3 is TGTGCCAGCAGCTTTGGGACCTCCACAGATACGCAGTATTTT.

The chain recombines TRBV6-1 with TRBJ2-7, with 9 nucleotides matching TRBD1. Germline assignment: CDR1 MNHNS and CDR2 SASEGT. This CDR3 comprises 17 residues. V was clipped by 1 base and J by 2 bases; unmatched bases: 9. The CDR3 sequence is CASSEDWGTGQTYEQYF. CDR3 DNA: TGTGCCAGCAGTGAAGATTGGGGGACAGGGCAGACCTACGAGCAGTACTTC.

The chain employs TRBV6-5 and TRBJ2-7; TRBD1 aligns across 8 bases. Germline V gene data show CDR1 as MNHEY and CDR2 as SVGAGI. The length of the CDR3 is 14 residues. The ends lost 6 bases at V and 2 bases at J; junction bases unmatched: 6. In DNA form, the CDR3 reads TGTGCCAGCAGGAACAGGGGGGTGCCCTACGAGCAGTACTTC. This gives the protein CASRNRGVPYEQYF.

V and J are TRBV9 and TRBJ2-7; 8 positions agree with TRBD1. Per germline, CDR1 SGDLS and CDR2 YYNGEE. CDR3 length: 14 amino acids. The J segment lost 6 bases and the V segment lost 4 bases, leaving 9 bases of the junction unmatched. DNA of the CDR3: TGTGCCAGCAGCCATCAGACAGGGGCCGGCGAGCAGTACTTC. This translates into CASSHQTGAGEQYF.